This TCR beta chain was sequenced for a study of cytomegalovirus exposure and HLA in healthy donors. The overall study: Samples from HLA-typed donors yielded about 85 million unique TCRs in an early data release. Study-wide points: Later analysis suggested links between common viral pathogens and several top significant clusters.

The CDR3 length is 16 residues. Germline V lookup: CDR1 SEHNR, CDR2 FQNEAQ (reference sequence). Losses at the gene ends were 1 base for V and 5 bases for J; bases not matched to a gene: 7. The PCR was carried out with 60 Vbeta primers and 13 Jbeta primers. Here immunoSEQ multiplex PCR was the method, and the copy in TCRdb shows in-frame clones only, minus some. The sample contains 150,000 to 250,000 clones, 79% of which appear only once. As for this clone: Its antigen is not known.

Material for sequencing was PBMCs. V and J are TRBV7-9 and TRBJ2-5, with 10 positions matching TRBD2. The sequence was collected from a girl between 10 and 17 years old in good health and CMV-seropositive. CDR3 nucleotide sequence: TGTGCCAGCAGCTTAGGTACTAGCGGGGCGTGGGAGACCCAGTACTTC. It codes for CASSLGTSGAWETQYF.